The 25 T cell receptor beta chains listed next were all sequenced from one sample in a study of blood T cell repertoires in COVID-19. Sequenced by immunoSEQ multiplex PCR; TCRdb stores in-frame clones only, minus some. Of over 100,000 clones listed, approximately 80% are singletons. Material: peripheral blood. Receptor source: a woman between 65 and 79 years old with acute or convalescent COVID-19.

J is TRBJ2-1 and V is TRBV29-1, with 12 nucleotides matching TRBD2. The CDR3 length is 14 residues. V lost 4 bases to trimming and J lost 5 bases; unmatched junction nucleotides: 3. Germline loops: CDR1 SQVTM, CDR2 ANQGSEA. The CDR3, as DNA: TGCAGCGTTGCCCCTAGCGGGAGGGACAATGAGCAGTTCTTC. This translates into CSVAPSGRDNEQFF.

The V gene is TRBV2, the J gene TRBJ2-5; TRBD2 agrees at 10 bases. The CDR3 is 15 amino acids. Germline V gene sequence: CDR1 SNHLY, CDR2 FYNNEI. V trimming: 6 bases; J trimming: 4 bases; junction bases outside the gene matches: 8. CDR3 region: CASRGTSGTRETQYF. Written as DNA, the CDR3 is TGTGCCAGCAGGGGTACTAGCGGGACGAGAGAGACCCAGTACTTC.

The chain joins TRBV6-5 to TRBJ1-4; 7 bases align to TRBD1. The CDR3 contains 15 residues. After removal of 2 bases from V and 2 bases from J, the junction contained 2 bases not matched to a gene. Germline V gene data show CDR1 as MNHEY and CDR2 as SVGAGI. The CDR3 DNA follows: TGTGCCAGCAGTTACCTGGGACAGACTAATGAAAAACTGTTTTTT. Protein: CASSYLGQTNEKLFF.

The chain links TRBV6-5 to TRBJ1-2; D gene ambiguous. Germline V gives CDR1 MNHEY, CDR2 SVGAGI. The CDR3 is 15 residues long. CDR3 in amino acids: CASGMEARSNYGYTF. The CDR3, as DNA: TGTGCAAGCGGAATGGAGGCCAGATCTAACTATGGCTACACCTTC.

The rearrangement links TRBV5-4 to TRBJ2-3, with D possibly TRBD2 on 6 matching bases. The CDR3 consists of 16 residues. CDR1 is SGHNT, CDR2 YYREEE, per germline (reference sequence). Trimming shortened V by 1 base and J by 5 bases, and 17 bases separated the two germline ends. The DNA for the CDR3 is TGTGCCAGCAGCTTGTTATCGGGAGAATTGTTAGATACGCAGTATTTT. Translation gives CASSLLSGELLDTQYF.

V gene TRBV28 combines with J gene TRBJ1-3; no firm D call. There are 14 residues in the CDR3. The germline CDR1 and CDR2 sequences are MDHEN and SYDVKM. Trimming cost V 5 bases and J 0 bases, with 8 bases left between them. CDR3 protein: CASSKISSGNTIYF. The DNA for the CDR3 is TGTGCCAGCAGTAAGATCAGCTCTGGAAACACCATATATTTT.

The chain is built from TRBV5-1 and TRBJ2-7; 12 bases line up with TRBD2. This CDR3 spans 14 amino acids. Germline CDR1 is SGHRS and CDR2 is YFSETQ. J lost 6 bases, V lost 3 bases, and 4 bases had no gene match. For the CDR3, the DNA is TGCGCCAGCAGCTCGACTAGCGGGGGAGTCGAGCAGTACTTC. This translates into CASSSTSGGVEQYF.

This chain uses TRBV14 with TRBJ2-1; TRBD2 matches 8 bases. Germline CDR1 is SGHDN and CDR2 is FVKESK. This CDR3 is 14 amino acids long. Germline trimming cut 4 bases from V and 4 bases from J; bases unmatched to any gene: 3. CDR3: CASSRTSPYNEQFF. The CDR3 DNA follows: TGTGCCAGCAGCCGGACTAGCCCATACAATGAGCAGTTCTTC. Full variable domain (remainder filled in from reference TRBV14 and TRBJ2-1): EAGVTQFPSHSVIEKGQTVTLRCDPISGHDNLYWYRRVMGKEIKFLLHFVKESKQDESGMPNNRFLAERTGGTYSTLKVQPAELEDSGVYFCASSRTSPYNEQFFGPGTRLTVL.

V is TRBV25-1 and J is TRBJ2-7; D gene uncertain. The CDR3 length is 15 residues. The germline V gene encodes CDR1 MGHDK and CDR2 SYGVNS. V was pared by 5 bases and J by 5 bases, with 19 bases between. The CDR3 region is CASSSFTVPGNEQYF. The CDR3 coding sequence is TGTGCCAGCAGTTCATTCACAGTGCCAGGAAACGAGCAGTACTTC.

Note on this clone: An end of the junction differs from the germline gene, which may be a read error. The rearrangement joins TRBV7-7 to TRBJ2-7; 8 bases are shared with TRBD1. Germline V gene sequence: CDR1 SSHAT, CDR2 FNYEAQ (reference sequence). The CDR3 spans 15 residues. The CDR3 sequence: CASSLARDRIYEQYF. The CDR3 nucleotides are TGTGCCAGCAGCCTAGCCCGGGACAGGATCTACGAGCAGTACTTC.

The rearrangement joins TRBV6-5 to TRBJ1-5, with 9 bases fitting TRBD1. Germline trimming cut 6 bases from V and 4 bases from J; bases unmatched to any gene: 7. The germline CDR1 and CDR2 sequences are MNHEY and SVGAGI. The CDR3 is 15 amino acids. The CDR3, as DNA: TGTGCCAGCAGGGCCCGGGGACAGGGAAATCAGCCCCAGCATTTT. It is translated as CASRARGQGNQPQHF.

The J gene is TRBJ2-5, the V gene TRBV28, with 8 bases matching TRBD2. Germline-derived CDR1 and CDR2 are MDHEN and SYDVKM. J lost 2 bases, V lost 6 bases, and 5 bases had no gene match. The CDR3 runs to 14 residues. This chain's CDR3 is CASSETSAQETQYF. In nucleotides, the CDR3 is TGTGCCAGCAGCGAGACTAGCGCTCAAGAGACCCAGTACTTC.

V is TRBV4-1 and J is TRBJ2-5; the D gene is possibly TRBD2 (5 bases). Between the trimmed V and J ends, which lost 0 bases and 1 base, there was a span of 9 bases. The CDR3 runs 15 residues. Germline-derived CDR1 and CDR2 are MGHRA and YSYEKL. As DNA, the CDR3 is TGCGCCAGCAGCCAAGATCGGGGTCCCCAAGAGACCCAGTACTTC. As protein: CASSQDRGPQETQYF.

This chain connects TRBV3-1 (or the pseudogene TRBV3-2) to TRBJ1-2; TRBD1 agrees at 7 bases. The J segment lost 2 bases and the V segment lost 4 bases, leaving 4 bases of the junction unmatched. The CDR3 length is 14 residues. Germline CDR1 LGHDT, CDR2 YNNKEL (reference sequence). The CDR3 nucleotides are TGTGCCAGCAGCCGTGCACAGGGGAACTATGGCTACACCTTC. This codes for CASSRAQGNYGYTF.

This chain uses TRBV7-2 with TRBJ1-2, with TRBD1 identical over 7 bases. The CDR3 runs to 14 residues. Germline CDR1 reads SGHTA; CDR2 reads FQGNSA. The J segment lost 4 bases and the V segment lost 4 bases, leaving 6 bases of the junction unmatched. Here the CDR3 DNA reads TGTGCCAGCAGCTCCCTGACAGGGCTCTATGGCTACACCTTC. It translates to CASSSLTGLYGYTF.

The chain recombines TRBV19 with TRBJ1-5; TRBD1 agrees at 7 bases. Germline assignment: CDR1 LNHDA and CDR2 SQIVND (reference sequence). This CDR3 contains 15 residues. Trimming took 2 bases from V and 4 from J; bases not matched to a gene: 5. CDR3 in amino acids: CASSIQGEVNQPQHF. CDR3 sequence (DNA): TGTGCCAGTAGTATACAGGGGGAAGTGAATCAGCCCCAGCATTTT.

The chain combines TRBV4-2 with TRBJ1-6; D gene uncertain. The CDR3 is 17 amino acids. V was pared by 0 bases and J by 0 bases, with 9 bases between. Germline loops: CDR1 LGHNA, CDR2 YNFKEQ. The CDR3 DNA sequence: TGTGCCAGCAGCCAAGAAGCCTTGAGCTCCTATAATTCACCCCTCCACTTT. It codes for CASSQEALSSYNSPLHF.

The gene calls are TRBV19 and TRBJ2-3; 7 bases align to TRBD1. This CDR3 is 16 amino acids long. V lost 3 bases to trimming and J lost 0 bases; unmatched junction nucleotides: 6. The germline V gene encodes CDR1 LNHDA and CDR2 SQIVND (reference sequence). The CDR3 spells CASSIRQGRSTDTQYF. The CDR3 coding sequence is TGTGCCAGTAGTATCCGACAGGGTAGGAGCACAGATACGCAGTATTTT.

CDR3 protein: CASTHGGQGRRAFF. The CDR3 nucleotides are TGTGCCAGCACCCACGGAGGACAGGGGCGGCGAGCTTTCTTT. This chain joins TRBV7-9 and TRBJ1-1, with 9 positions matching TRBD1. The CDR3 extends over 14 amino acids. Trimming cost V 7 bases and J 10 bases; bases outside gene matches: 13. Germline V gives CDR1 SEHNR, CDR2 FQNEAQ (reference sequence).

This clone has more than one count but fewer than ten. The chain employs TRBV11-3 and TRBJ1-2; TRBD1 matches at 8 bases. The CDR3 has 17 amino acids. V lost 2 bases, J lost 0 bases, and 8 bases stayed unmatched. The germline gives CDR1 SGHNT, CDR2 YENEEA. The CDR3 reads CASSLFGGQAPNYGYTF. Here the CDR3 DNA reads TGTGCCAGCAGCTTATTCGGGGGACAGGCCCCTAACTATGGCTACACCTTC.

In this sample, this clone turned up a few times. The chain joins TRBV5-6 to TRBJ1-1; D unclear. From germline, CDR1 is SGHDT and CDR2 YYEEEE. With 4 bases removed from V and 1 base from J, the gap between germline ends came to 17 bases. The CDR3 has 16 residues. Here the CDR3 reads CASSLGLVVANTEAFF. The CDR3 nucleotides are TGTGCCAGCAGCCTTGGACTGGTTGTGGCGAACACTGAAGCTTTCTTT. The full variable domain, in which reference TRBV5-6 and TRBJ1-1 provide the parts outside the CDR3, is DAGVTQSPTHLIKTRGQQVTLRCSPKSGHDTVSWYQQALGQGPQFIFQYYEEEERQRGNFPDRFSGHQFPNYSSELNVNALLLGDSALYLCASSLGLVVANTEAFFGQGTRLTVV.

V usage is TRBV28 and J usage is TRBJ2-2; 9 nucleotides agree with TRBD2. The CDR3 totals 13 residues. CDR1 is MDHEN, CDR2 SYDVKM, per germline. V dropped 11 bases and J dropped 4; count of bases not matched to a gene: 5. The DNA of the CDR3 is TGTGCCGGGTCTAGCGGGACCACCGGGGAGCTGTTTTTT. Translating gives CAGSSGTTGELFF.

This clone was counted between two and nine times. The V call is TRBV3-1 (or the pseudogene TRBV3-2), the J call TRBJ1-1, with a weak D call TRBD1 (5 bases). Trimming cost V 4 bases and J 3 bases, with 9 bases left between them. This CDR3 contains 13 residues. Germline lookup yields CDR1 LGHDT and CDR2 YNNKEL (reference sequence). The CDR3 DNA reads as TGTGCCAGCAGCCGGGGGGGTGACACTGAAGCTTTCTTT. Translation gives CASSRGGDTEAFF.

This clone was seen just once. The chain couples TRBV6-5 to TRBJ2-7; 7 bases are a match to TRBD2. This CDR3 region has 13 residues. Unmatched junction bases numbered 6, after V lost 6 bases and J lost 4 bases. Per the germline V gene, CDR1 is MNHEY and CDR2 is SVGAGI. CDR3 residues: CASSRPGGYEQYF. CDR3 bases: TGTGCCAGCAGCCGGCCGGGAGGTTACGAGCAGTACTTC.

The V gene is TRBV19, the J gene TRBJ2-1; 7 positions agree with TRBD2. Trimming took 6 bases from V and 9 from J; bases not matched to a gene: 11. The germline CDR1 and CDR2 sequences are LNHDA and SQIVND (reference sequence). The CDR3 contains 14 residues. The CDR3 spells CASSPLTWGGEQFF. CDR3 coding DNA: TGTGCCAGTAGCCCTCTCACATGGGGGGGTGAGCAGTTCTTC. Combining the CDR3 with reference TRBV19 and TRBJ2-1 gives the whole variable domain DGGITQSPKYLFRKEGQNVTLSCEQNLNHDAMYWYRQDPGQGLRLIYYSQIVNDFQKGDIAEGYSVSREKKESFPLTVTSAQKNPTAFYLCASSPLTWGGEQFFGPGTRLTVL.